This T cell receptor beta chain was profiled in a study of blood T cell repertoires in COVID-19. Study information: Italy, Spain and the United States were the sources of the convalescent and acute COVID-19 samples.

Authors' methods: Quantification of nucleated cells was approximated via reference gene primer amplification. Here immunoSEQ multiplex PCR was the method, and the copy in TCRdb shows in-frame clones only, minus some. V and J calls and clone size are as listed in that table; D and trimming were resolved from the DNA. The sample lists 65,000 to 80,000 clones, approximately 80% occurring once. This CDR3 is built from 13 residues. CDR1 and CDR2 (germline): MNHEY, SMNVEV (reference sequence). The V end lost 7 bases, the J end lost 7 bases, and 16 bases lay between the germline ends. Specimen: peripheral blood. This TCR was sampled from a man aged 50-59 years with acute or convalescent COVID-19. The chain is built from TRBV27 and TRBJ1-1, with D hard to call. CDR3 DNA sequence: TGTGCCAGCATTCACGGCCTTGGGCTTGAAGCTTTCTTT. Protein sequence: CASIHGLGLEAFF.